This T cell receptor (beta chain) was sequenced in a study of post-analysis software for immune sequencing data. Germline V gene sequence: CDR1 MNHNY, CDR2 SVGAGI (reference sequence). V lost 2 bases and J lost 4; bases outside the gene matches: 2. The CDR3 is 14 amino acids. Unique molecular identifiers featured in each of the TCR beta cDNA libraries. TCRdb analysed the PCR reads with MiXCR anew, one entry per CDR3 protein. The sample holds approximately 660,000 distinct CDR3 sequences; approximately 60% are singletons and the top ten take around 11%. A note on this clonotype: Its antigen is as yet unknown.

General study findings and limits: Patients showed TRBV5-6, TRBV5-1 and TRBV20-1 among 4 or 5 TRBV segments more frequent than in controls.

The chain carries TRBV6-6 and TRBJ2-5, with 9 bases identical to TRBD2. The origin of this receptor is a girl aged 2 to 9 with multiple sclerosis. The sample was blood. This CDR3 is CASSYGGGAETQYF. CDR3 nucleotide sequence: TGTGCCAGCAGTTACGGCGGGGGGGCAGAGACCCAGTACTTC.